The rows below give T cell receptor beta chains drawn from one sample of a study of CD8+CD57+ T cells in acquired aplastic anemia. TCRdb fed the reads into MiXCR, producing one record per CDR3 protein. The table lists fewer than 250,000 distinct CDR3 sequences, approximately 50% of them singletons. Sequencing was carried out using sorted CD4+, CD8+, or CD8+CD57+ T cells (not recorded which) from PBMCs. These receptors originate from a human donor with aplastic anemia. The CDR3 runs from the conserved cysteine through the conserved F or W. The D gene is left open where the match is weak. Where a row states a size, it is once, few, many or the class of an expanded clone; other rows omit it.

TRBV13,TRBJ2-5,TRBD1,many,CASSWDRNQETQYF,TGTGCCAGCAGCTGGGACAGGAACCAAGAGACCCAGTACTTC
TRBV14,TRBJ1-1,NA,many,CASSPIQGETTEAFF,TGTGCCAGCAGCCCCATACAGGGAGAAACGACTGAAGCTTTCTTT
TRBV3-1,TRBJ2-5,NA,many,CASSQDTRSGEETQYF,TGTGCCAGCAGCCAAGATACAAGGTCGGGGGAAGAGACCCAGTACTTC
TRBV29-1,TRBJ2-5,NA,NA,CSVEGYSVQETQYF,TGCAGCGTTGAGGGCTATTCGGTCCAAGAGACCCAGTACTTC
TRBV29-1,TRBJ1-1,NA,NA,CSVFDGEAFF,TGCAGCGTGTTCGACGGAGAAGCTTTCTTT
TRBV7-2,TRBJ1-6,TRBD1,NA,CASSSGQGQSPLHF,TGTGCCAGCAGCTCGGGACAGGGACAATCACCCCTCCACTTT
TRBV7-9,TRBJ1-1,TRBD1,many,CASSPLRGLNTEAFF,TGTGCCAGCAGCCCACTCAGGGGGTTGAACACTGAAGCTTTCTTT
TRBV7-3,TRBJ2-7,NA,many,CASSAKARALSSEQYF,TGTGCCAGCAGCGCAAAAGCCCGGGCTTTGTCTTCCGAGCAGTACTTC
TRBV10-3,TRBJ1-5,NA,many,CATSRGQRDQPQHF,TGTGCCACCAGCAGGGGACAAAGGGATCAGCCCCAGCATTTT
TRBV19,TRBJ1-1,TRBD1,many,CASSQGQGLTEAFF,TGTGCCAGTAGCCAGGGACAGGGTCTCACTGAAGCTTTCTTT
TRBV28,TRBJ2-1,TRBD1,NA,CASKKTGTYNEQFF,TGTGCCAGCAAAAAGACAGGGACGTACAATGAGCAGTTCTTC
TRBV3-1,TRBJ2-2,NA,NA,CASSQDLGVWTGELFF,TGTGCCAGCAGCCAAGATCTGGGGGTTTGGACCGGGGAGCTGTTTTTT
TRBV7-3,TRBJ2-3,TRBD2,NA,CASSYGGAGTDTQYF,TGTGCCAGCAGTTACGGGGGGGCAGGGACAGATACGCAGTATTTT
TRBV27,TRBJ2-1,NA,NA,CASSLSSASEQFF,TGTGCCAGCAGTTTGTCTAGTGCGAGTGAGCAGTTCTTC
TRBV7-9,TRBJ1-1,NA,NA,CASSHHRWEGDTEAFF,TGTGCCAGCAGCCATCACCGGTGGGAAGGGGACACTGAAGCTTTCTTT
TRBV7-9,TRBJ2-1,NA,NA,CASSLDIRYNEQFF,TGTGCCAGCAGCTTGGACATCAGGTATAATGAGCAGTTCTTC
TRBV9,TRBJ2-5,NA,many,CASSVEGRETQYF,TGTGCCAGCAGCGTAGAGGGGCGGGAGACCCAGTACTTC
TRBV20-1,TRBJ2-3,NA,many,CSARENTDTQYF,TGCAGTGCTAGAGAAAACACAGATACGCAGTATTTT
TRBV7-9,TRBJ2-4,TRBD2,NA,CASSLSGGLAKNIQYF,TGTGCCAGCAGCTTGAGCGGGGGCCTAGCCAAAAACATTCAGTACTTC
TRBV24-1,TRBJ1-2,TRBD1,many,CATSDGTVHNYGYTF,TGTGCCACCAGTGACGGGACAGTTCATAACTATGGCTACACCTTC
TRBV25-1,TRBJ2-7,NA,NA,CASSEGVRDTTENYEQYF,TGTGCCAGCAGTGAAGGCGTAAGGGACACCACCGAGAACTACGAGCAGTACTTC
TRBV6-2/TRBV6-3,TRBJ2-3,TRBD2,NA,CASSYLRFRTSGYHGGDTQYF,TGTGCCAGCAGTTACCTAAGGTTTCGTACTAGCGGTTACCATGGGGGAGATACGCAGTATTTT
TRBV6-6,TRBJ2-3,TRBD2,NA,CASSSLGLAGGGDTQYF,TGTGCCAGCAGTTCCCTTGGACTAGCGGGGGGGGGAGATACGCAGTATTTT
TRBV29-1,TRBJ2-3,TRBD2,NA,CSVDPLAGGYTQYF,TGCAGCGTTGACCCTCTAGCGGGGGGTTATACGCAGTATTTT
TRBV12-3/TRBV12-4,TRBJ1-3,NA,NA,CASSAYTDTIYF,TGTGCCAGCAGTGCATACACGGACACCATATATTTT
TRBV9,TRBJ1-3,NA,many,CASMRGNTIYF,TGTGCCAGCATGCGGGGAAACACCATATATTTT
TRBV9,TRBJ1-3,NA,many,CASSVEELSSGNTIYF,TGTGCCAGCAGCGTAGAAGAATTGAGCTCTGGAAACACCATATATTTT
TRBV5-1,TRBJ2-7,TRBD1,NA,CASSLAPDRATYEQYF,TGCGCCAGCAGCTTGGCACCTGACAGGGCGACCTACGAGCAGTACTTC
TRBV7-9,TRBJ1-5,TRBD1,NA,CPTSPQGARSNQPQHF,TGTCCCACCAGCCCCCAGGGGGCAAGGAGCAATCAGCCCCAGCATTTT
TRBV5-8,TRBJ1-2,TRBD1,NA,CASSTNGGQSYGYTF,TGTGCCAGCAGCACTAATGGGGGACAGTCCTATGGCTACACCTTC
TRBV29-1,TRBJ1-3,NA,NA,CSVISGNTIYF,TGCAGCGTAATCTCTGGAAACACCATATATTTT
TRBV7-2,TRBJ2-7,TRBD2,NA,CASSARTSGGRSEQYF,TGTGCCAGCAGCGCTCGGACTAGCGGGGGGCGGAGTGAGCAGTACTTC
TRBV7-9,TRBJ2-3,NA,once,CASSLAGRKTDTQYF,TGTGCCAGCAGCTTAGCGGGCCGTAAGACAGATACGCAGTATTTT
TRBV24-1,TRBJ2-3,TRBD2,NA,CATSVPSGRTDTQYF,TGTGCCACCAGTGTGCCTAGCGGGAGAACAGATACGCAGTATTTT
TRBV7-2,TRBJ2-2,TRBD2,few,CASQAGSSTGELFF,TGTGCCAGCCAAGCGGGATCTAGCACCGGGGAGCTGTTTTTT
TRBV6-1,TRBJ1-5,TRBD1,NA,CASSEQGAQPQHF,TGTGCCAGCAGTGAACAGGGGGCTCAGCCCCAGCATTTT
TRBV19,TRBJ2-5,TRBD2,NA,CASSIDSGTTVRTQYF,TGTGCCAGTAGTATAGACAGCGGGACTACGGTGCGGACCCAGTACTTC
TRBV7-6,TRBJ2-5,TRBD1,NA,CASSLDPGQGRQETQYF,TGTGCCAGCAGCTTAGACCCGGGACAGGGGCGGCAAGAGACCCAGTACTTC
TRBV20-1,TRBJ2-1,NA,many,CSAGGGPGNYNEQFF,TGCAGTGCTGGTGGAGGGCCGGGGAACTACAATGAGCAGTTCTTC
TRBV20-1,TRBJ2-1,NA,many,CSARGKQGNGYNEQFF,TGCAGTGCTAGAGGAAAACAGGGAAACGGTTACAATGAGCAGTTCTTC
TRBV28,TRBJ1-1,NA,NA,CASSLTDEAFF,TGTGCCAGCAGTTTAACAGACGAAGCTTTCTTT
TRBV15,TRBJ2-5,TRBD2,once,CATSYGGETQYF,TGTGCCACCAGCTACGGGGGGGAGACCCAGTACTTC
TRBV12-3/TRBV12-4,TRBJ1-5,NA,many,CASTGDDSWTQHF,TGTGCCAGCACCGGGGACGACAGTTGGACCCAGCATTTT
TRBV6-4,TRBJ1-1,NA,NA,CASSPQDEGSEAFF,TGTGCCAGCAGTCCTCAGGATGAAGGCTCTGAAGCTTTCTTT
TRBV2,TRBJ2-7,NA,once,CASSQLAYEQYF,TGTGCCAGCAGTCAACTAGCCTACGAGCAGTACTTC
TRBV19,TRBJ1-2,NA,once,CASSMTRDSGYTF,TGTGCCAGTAGTATGACTAGGGATTCTGGCTACACCTTC
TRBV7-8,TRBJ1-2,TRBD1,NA,CASNPAGGGYTF,TGTGCCAGCAATCCCGCAGGGGGCGGCTACACCTTC
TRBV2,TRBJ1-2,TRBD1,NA,CASIPRGQANYGYTF,TGTGCCAGCATCCCGAGGGGGCAGGCTAACTATGGCTACACCTTC
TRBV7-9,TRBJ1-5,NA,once,CASSLPDQPQHF,TGTGCCAGCAGCTTGCCCGATCAGCCCCAGCATTTT
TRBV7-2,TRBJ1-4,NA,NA,CASSLMGITNEKLFF,TGTGCCAGCAGCTTAATGGGGATCACTAATGAAAAACTGTTTTTT
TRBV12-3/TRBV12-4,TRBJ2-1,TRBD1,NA,CASSSDRGHPNEQFF,TGTGCCAGTAGCTCCGACAGGGGGCATCCAAATGAGCAGTTCTTC
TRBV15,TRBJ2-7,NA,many,CATSREGYEQYF,TGTGCCACCAGCAGAGAGGGTTACGAGCAGTACTTC
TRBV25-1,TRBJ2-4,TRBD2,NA,CASSDSGGGPKNIQYF,TGTGCCAGCAGTGACAGCGGGGGGGGACCCAAAAACATTCAGTACTTC
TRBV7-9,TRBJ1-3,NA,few,CASSPPGPNLLSGNTIYF,TGTGCCAGCAGCCCCCCCGGGCCTAACTTACTTTCTGGAAACACCATATATTTT
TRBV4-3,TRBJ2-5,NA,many,CASSQELGTETQYF,TGCGCCAGCAGCCAAGAACTAGGGACAGAGACCCAGTACTTC